A selection of T cell receptor beta chains follows, all from one sample in a study of beta chain features in type 1 diabetes. Method: immunoSEQ multiplex PCR; TCRdb's copy keeps in-frame clones and lacks some. The table includes hundreds of thousands of clones, less than 20% detected once. What was sequenced was naive CD4+ T cells from blood. The receptors here all came from a man in his late teens or twenties in good health. Both conserved end residues are part of each CDR3. The order of the fields is clone size, D gene, J gene, V gene, CDR3 protein, CDR3 DNA. A D gene is named only where the DNA matches it firmly. Size is stated for part of the rows, as once, few or many counts, or as a class when the clone is expanded.

size: .; D: .; J: TRBJ2-1; V: TRBV30; CDR3: CAWRAPGPAGYNEQFF; DNA: TGTGCCTGGAGGGCTCCGGGACCAGCGGGTTACAATGAGCAGTTCTTC
size: few; D: TRBD1; J: TRBJ2-5; V: TRBV28; CDR3: CASSSPQGGETQYF; DNA: TGTGCCAGCAGTTCCCCACAGGGGGGAGAGACCCAGTACTTC
size: few; D: .; J: TRBJ1-1; V: TRBV5-1; CDR3: CASSPPGVNTEAFF; DNA: TGCGCCAGCAGCCCCCCGGGTGTGAACACTGAAGCTTTCTTT
size: .; D: .; J: TRBJ2-7; V: TRBV28; CDR3: CASSFDPGSSYEQYF; DNA: TGTGCCAGCAGTTTTGACCCGGGTAGCTCCTACGAGCAGTACTTC
size: few; D: .; J: TRBJ2-5; V: TRBV7-9; CDR3: CASSFLVEGETQYF; DNA: TGTGCCAGCAGCTTTCTCGTAGAGGGAGAGACCCAGTACTTC
size: few; D: TRBD2; J: TRBJ2-3; V: TRBV7-3; CDR3: CASRDGLAGGTDTQYF; DNA: TGTGCCAGCAGGGACGGACTAGCGGGAGGAACTGATACGCAGTATTTT
size: few; D: .; J: TRBJ1-4; V: TRBV4-2; CDR3: CASSQGSSGLVVEKLFF; DNA: TGTGCCAGCAGCCAAGGGTCTTCCGGTTTGGTAGTTGAAAAACTGTTTTTT
size: few; D: .; J: TRBJ2-3; V: TRBV25-1; CDR3: CASSNQGPDTQYF; DNA: TGTGCCAGCAGTAATCAGGGACCCGATACGCAGTATTTT
size: few; D: .; J: TRBJ1-1; V: TRBV6-9; CDR3: CASRPGPRKRNTEAFF; DNA: TGTGCCAGCCGGCCGGGACCCCGAAAAAGGAACACTGAAGCTTTCTTT
size: .; D: TRBD1; J: TRBJ1-1; V: TRBV9; CDR3: CASSVTIDHGRGRREAFF; DNA: TGTGCCAGCAGCGTCACGATCGACCACGGCAGGGGGCGAAGGGAGGCTTTCTTT
size: few; D: TRBD1; J: TRBJ1-5; V: TRBV2; CDR3: CASGTGTGMSQPQHF; DNA: TGTGCCAGCGGGACCGGGACAGGGATGAGTCAGCCCCAGCATTTT
size: few; D: .; J: TRBJ1-1; V: TRBV7-2; CDR3: CASSLEAREAFF; DNA: TGTGCCAGCAGCTTAGAGGCACGCGAAGCTTTCTTT
size: few; D: .; J: TRBJ2-6; V: TRBV9; CDR3: CASSTQISGANVLTF; DNA: TGTGCCAGCAGCACACAAATCTCTGGGGCCAACGTCCTGACTTTC
size: .; D: .; J: TRBJ2-7; V: TRBV9; CDR3: CASSVGPGPYEQYF; DNA: TGTGCCAGCAGCGTAGGACCGGGCCCCTACGAGCAGTACTTC
size: .; D: TRBD1; J: TRBJ2-5; V: TRBV4-3; CDR3: CASSRGQGGGQETQYF; DNA: TGCGCCAGCAGCCGGGGACAGGGAGGAGGGCAGGAGACCCAGTACTTC
size: few; D: .; J: TRBJ2-7; V: TRBV19; CDR3: CASSTGTLNYEQYF; DNA: TGTGCCAGTAGTACAGGGACTCTCAACTACGAGCAGTACTTC
size: .; D: .; J: TRBJ1-1; V: TRBV15; CDR3: CATSRPQGDTEAFF; DNA: TGTGCCACCAGCAGGCCACAGGGAGACACTGAAGCTTTCTTT
size: few; D: .; J: TRBJ2-7; V: TRBV7-2; CDR3: CASSPRRYEQYF; DNA: TGTGCCAGCAGCCCCCGCAGGTACGAGCAGTACTTC
size: few; D: .; J: TRBJ2-5; V: TRBV9; CDR3: CASSGSGRQETQYF; DNA: TGTGCCAGCAGCGGCTCGGGACGACAAGAGACCCAGTACTTC
size: .; D: .; J: TRBJ1-5; V: TRBV9; CDR3: CASSATGNNQPQHF; DNA: TGTGCCAGCAGCGCGACAGGAAACAATCAGCCCCAGCATTTT
size: .; D: .; J: TRBJ2-1; V: TRBV7-2; CDR3: CASSLASPVNEQFF; DNA: TGTGCCAGCAGCTTAGCTAGTCCCGTAAATGAGCAGTTCTTC
size: .; D: TRBD1; J: TRBJ1-1; V: TRBV5-6; CDR3: CASSWTGRQGMGFF; DNA: TGTGCCAGCAGTTGGACGGGGCGACAGGGGATGGGTTTCTTT
size: few; D: TRBD1; J: TRBJ1-4; V: TRBV7-3; CDR3: CASSLTPTGTGELFF; DNA: TGTGCCAGCAGCTTGACCCCAACCGGGACAGGGGAACTGTTTTTT
size: .; D: TRBD2; J: TRBJ2-3; V: TRBV7-2; CDR3: CASSLRGTSGRATDTQYF; DNA: TGTGCCAGCAGCTTAAGGGGGACTAGCGGGAGAGCGACAGATACGCAGTATTTT
size: few; D: .; J: TRBJ1-1; V: TRBV29-1; CDR3: CSEASRKQDAEAFF; DNA: TGCAGCGAGGCATCGAGGAAACAGGACGCTGAAGCTTTCTTT
size: few; D: .; J: TRBJ1-5; V: TRBV7-9; CDR3: CASSPTGPRNQPQHF; DNA: TGTGCCAGCAGCCCTACAGGGCCTCGTAACCAGCCCCAGCATTTT
size: few; D: .; J: TRBJ2-7; V: TRBV5-6; CDR3: CASSLSGYDEQYF; DNA: TGTGCCAGCAGCTTGTCCGGGTACGACGAGCAGTACTTC
size: few; D: .; J: TRBJ2-7; V: TRBV28; CDR3: CASSFPRARPSYEQYF; DNA: TGTGCCAGCAGTTTCCCTCGGGCGCGGCCCTCCTACGAGCAGTACTTC
size: few; D: .; J: TRBJ1-6; V: TRBV30; CDR3: CAWRESYSYNSPLHF; DNA: TGTGCCTGGAGAGAATCTTACTCCTATAATTCACCCCTCCACTTT
size: .; D: .; J: TRBJ2-1; V: TRBV4-2; CDR3: CASSQEVRNEQFF; DNA: TGTGCCAGCAGCCAAGAAGTTCGCAATGAGCAGTTCTTC
size: .; D: .; J: TRBJ2-7; V: TRBV5-6; CDR3: CASSLERVYEQYF; DNA: TGTGCCAGCAGCTTGGAGAGGGTCTACGAGCAGTACTTC
size: .; D: TRBD1; J: TRBJ1-2; V: TRBV10-3; CDR3: CAISGTGLDGYTF; DNA: TGTGCCATCAGCGGGACAGGGTTAGATGGCTACACCTTC
size: few; D: .; J: TRBJ2-2; V: TRBV7-9; CDR3: CASSSQGTGELFF; DNA: TGTGCCAGCAGCTCCCAGGGAACCGGGGAGCTGTTTTTT
size: many; D: TRBD1; J: TRBJ2-5; V: TRBV10-3; CDR3: CAIRTDREQETQYF; DNA: TGTGCCATCAGAACGGACAGGGAGCAAGAGACCCAGTACTTC